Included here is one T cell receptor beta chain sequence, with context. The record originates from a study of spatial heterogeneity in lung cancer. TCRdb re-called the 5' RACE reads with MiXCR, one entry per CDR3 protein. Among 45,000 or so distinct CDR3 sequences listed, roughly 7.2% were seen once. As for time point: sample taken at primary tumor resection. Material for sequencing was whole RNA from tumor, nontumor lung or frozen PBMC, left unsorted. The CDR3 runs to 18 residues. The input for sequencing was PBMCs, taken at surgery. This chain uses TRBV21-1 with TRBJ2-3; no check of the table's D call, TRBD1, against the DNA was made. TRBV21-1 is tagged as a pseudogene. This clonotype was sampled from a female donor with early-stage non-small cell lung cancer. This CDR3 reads CASSIKQPDRDRTDTQYF. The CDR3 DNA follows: TGTGCCAGCAGCATAAAGCAACCCGACAGGGACCGCACAGATACGCAGTATTTT.